The 27 T cell receptor beta chains reported below all come from one sample, sequenced in a study of CD8+CD57+ T cells in acquired aplastic anemia (dated by TCRdb to between 2018 and 2020). The sequencer was an Illumina HiSeq 2000. Genomic DNA served as template for TCR beta VDJ combination and CDR3 sequence profiling. TCRdb trimmed the raw reads at Q25, called clones with MiXCR and kept productive beta chains. Every entry covers one CDR3 protein and lists the most common genes and DNA from its rows. This sample holds roughly 180,000 distinct CDR3 sequences; about half were observed only once. The ten top clones hold 10% to 15% of the sample. The patients picked for sequencing were ones in whom flow cytometry had shown an expansion of CD8+CD57+ cells. Sample: sorted CD4+, CD8+, or CD8+CD57+ T cells (not recorded which) from PBMCs. All receptors come from a human donor with aplastic anemia.

This clonotype was picked up many times. The chain couples TRBV20-1 to TRBJ2-1, with D unclear. Germline V CDR1 and CDR2: DFQATT, SNEGSKA (reference sequence). The V gene lost 3 bases and the J gene lost 4 bases, with 13 bases spanning the gap. The CDR3 has 14 residues. The CDR3 spells CSASPAPPYNEQFF. CDR3 sequence (DNA): TGCAGTGCTAGCCCAGCGCCTCCTTACAATGAGCAGTTCTTC.

This clonotype came up many times. DNA for the CDR3: TGTGCCAGCAGTGAATCCGGGGGGAAGACAGATACGCAGTATTTT. Amino acids: CASSESGGKTDTQYF. The chain joins TRBV2 to TRBJ2-3; 7 bases agree with TRBD2. The CDR3 runs 15 residues. Germline V gene lookup returns CDR1 SNHLY and CDR2 FYNNEI. The J segment lost 3 bases and the V segment lost 2 bases, leaving 5 bases of the junction unmatched.

This clonotype was seen repeatedly, ten times or more. The J gene is TRBJ2-3, the V gene TRBV4-2; 8 nucleotides match TRBD2. This CDR3 is 18 amino acids long. CDR1 is LGHNA, CDR2 YNFKEQ, per germline. V dropped 4 bases and J dropped 1; count of bases not matched to a gene: 13. The CDR3 DNA reads as TGTGCCAGCAGCCCAACCGGGGAGGCGGGGGGTGGCACAGATACGCAGTATTTT. This codes for CASSPTGEAGGGTDTQYF.

The V call is TRBV10-3, the J call TRBJ1-1; D is uncertain. CDR1 and CDR2 from the germline V gene are ENHRY and SYGVKD. V was cut by 9 bases and J by 1 base, with 0 bases left in between. CDR3 size: 9 residues. The CDR3 protein is CAMNTEAFF. The CDR3 nucleotides read TGTGCCATGAACACTGAAGCTTTCTTT.

This sequence joins TRBV7-9 and TRBJ1-1; D is ambiguous. CDR3 length: 11 residues. Germline V lookup: CDR1 SEHNR, CDR2 FQNEAQ (reference sequence). V was clipped by 5 bases and J by 7 bases, with 8 bases between them. CDR3 bases: TGTGCCAGCAGCCCTTACCATGAAGCTTTCTTT. Its translation: CASSPYHEAFF.

The J gene is TRBJ2-5, the V gene TRBV13; possible D gene TRBD2, 5 bases. The CDR3 totals 14 residues. Trimming cost V 5 bases and J 5 bases, with 15 bases left between them. The germline CDR1 and CDR2 sequences are PRHDT and FYEKMQ (reference sequence). CDR3 sequence: CASSMTLVRETQYF. The CDR3 region has the DNA TGTGCCAGCAGCATGACACTAGTTCGGGAGACCCAGTACTTC.

This clonotype was picked up many times. This rearrangement joins TRBV3-1 to TRBJ2-3; D uncertain. CDR1 is LGHDT, CDR2 YNNKEL, per germline (reference sequence). V was cut by 1 base and J by 3 bases, with 5 bases left in between. The CDR3 consists of 13 residues. DNA of the CDR3: TGTGCCAGCAGCCAAGGTCTAACAGATACGCAGTATTTT. It yields the protein CASSQGLTDTQYF.

J is TRBJ1-3 and V is TRBV10-3; no clear D gene. Trimming stripped 1 base from V and 0 bases from J, with 10 bases between. This CDR3 contains 16 residues. From germline, CDR1 is ENHRY and CDR2 SYGVKD. CDR3 sequence reads: CAISEYSITSGNTIYF. For the CDR3, the DNA is TGTGCCATCAGTGAGTACAGCATAACCTCTGGAAACACCATATATTTT.

V gene TRBV7-3 combines with J gene TRBJ2-1, with D hard to call. V lost 2 bases, J lost 5 bases, and 7 bases lay in between. The CDR3 contains 13 residues. Germline lookup yields CDR1 SGHTA and CDR2 FQGTGA. CDR3 residues: CASSLQAHNEQFF. The DNA for the CDR3 is TGTGCCAGCAGCTTACAAGCACACAATGAGCAGTTCTTC.

This clonotype appeared a single time. The chain employs TRBV7-9 and TRBJ2-7; 9 bases align to TRBD1. Germline V CDR1 and CDR2: SEHNR, FQNEAQ (reference sequence). V was clipped by 4 bases and J by 6 bases; unmatched bases: 7. There are 14 residues in the CDR3. DNA of the CDR3: TGTGCCAGCAGCTCCCGACAGGGGGGTGGCGAGCAGTACTTC. Its protein product is CASSSRQGGGEQYF.

This clonotype was seen at least ten times. This sequence joins TRBV7-9 and TRBJ2-3; 10 bases line up with TRBD2. The CDR3 is 12 residues long. CDR1 is SEHNR and CDR2 is FQNEAQ in the germline V gene (reference sequence). With V trimmed by 3 bases and J by 13 bases, 4 bases remained unmatched. In DNA form, the CDR3 reads TGTGCCAGCAGCTTGGACCTAGCGGGGGAGTATTTT. Amino acids: CASSLDLAGEYF. Using reference TRBV7-9 and TRBJ2-3 for the parts outside the CDR3, the full variable domain is DTGVSQNPRHKITKRGQNVTFRCDPISEHNRLYWYRQTLGQGPEFLTYFQNEAQLEKSRLLSDRFSAERPKGSFSTLEIQRTEQGDSAMYLCASSLDLAGEYFGPGTRLTVL.

This clonotype was found once. The rearrangement joins TRBV9 to TRBJ2-1, with 9 bases matching TRBD2. V was clipped by 0 bases and J by 7 bases; unmatched bases: 14. Germline CDR1 SGDLS, CDR2 YYNGEE. The CDR3 extends over 18 amino acids. The CDR3 sequence: CASSVDPRPLAGVNEQFF. The CDR3 DNA sequence: TGTGCCAGCAGCGTAGACCCCCGGCCTTTAGCGGGAGTGAATGAGCAGTTCTTC.

V gene TRBV24-1 combines with J gene TRBJ2-3; D unclear. Germline V gives CDR1 KGHDR, CDR2 SFDVKD. This CDR3 spans 14 amino acids. V was trimmed by 6 bases and J by 1 base, leaving 10 bases between them. CDR3 amino acids: CATSSARGTDTQYF. For the CDR3, the DNA is TGTGCCACCAGTTCGGCTAGAGGCACAGATACGCAGTATTTT.

This clonotype came up many times. The gene calls are TRBV7-6 and TRBJ2-7; 8 positions match TRBD1. Trimming at V came to 2 bases and at J to 7 bases, leaving 16 bases not matched to a gene. The length of the CDR3 is 17 residues. Germline lookup yields CDR1 SGHVS and CDR2 FNYEAQ. The CDR3 DNA is TGTGCCAGCAGCTTACTTTCTATTCCAGGGGGCTCGGGAGAGCAGTACTTC. Its protein is CASSLLSIPGGSGEQYF.

This clonotype was detected many times. This sequence joins TRBV20-1 and TRBJ1-5; no firm D call. Germline V lookup: CDR1 DFQATT, CDR2 SNEGSKA (reference sequence). Trimming took off 1 base at V and 4 bases at J, with 8 bases between the two ends. This CDR3 contains 13 residues. CDR3 nucleotide sequence: TGCAGTGCTAGAGGCCCACTAAATCAGCCCCAGCATTTT. It specifies CSARGPLNQPQHF.

DNA of the CDR3: TGTGCCACCAGCAGAGACGCGGGGATCTACAATGAGCAGTTCTTC. Encoded protein: CATSRDAGIYNEQFF. The gene calls are TRBV15 and TRBJ2-1, with D perhaps matching TRBD2 (6 bases). CDR3 size: 15 residues. The V end lost 0 bases, the J end lost 3 bases, and 9 bases lay between the germline ends. Germline lookup yields CDR1 LNHNV and CDR2 YYDKDF (reference sequence).

This clonotype has ten or more counts. The rearrangement joins TRBV9 to TRBJ2-7; D is possibly TRBD1 or TRBD2 (5 bases each). The CDR3 consists of 15 residues. Germline assignment: CDR1 SGDLS and CDR2 YYNGEE. Trimming removed 4 bases at V and 2 bases at J, with 16 bases between. The CDR3 loop reads CASSLNEGIPYEQYF. CDR3 sequence (DNA): TGTGCCAGCAGCCTCAACGAGGGGATCCCCTACGAGCAGTACTTC.

This clonotype was recorded at least ten times. The chain recombines TRBV19 with TRBJ1-5; 11 bases line up with TRBD1. V lost 5 bases to trimming and J lost 2 bases; unmatched junction nucleotides: 8. The CDR3 contains 17 residues. The germline gives CDR1 LNHDA, CDR2 SQIVND (reference sequence). This chain's CDR3 is CASSPDRGLSGNQPQHF. CDR3 DNA sequence: TGTGCCAGTAGTCCGGACAGGGGGCTATCTGGCAATCAGCCCCAGCATTTT.

This clonotype has a count of ten or more. V and J are TRBV5-6 and TRBJ1-2; the match to TRBD1 covers 7 bases. With V trimmed by 3 bases and J by 4 bases, 9 bases remained unmatched. Germline CDR1 reads SGHDT; CDR2 reads YYEEEE. CDR3 length: 15 amino acids. The DNA of the CDR3 is TGTGCCAGCAGCTCCGGACAGGACCTAATCTATGGCTACACCTTC. This gives the protein CASSSGQDLIYGYTF.

Regarding this clonotype: In this CDR3 the conserved last residue, phenylalanine or tryptophan, is missing, so a read error is likely. The DNA is omitted, as the CDR3 cannot be located on it reliably, and the CDR3 follows TCRdb's listing. The chain recombines TRBV7-9 with TRBJ1-2. Looked up from germline, CDR1 is SEHNR and CDR2 is FQNEAQ (reference sequence). The CDR3 numbers 12 amino acids, ends counted. Here the CDR3 reads CASSLGAGVPRG.

The V call is TRBV5-5, the J call TRBJ1-1; no reliable D call. Trimming removed 1 base from V and 11 bases from J, with 9 bases in between. CDR1 and CDR2 (germline): SGHKS, YYEKEE (reference sequence). This CDR3 has 11 residues. CDR3 in DNA: TGTGCCAGCAGCTTGACCTCCTACGCTTTCTTT. This gives the protein CASSLTSYAFF.

This clonotype was detected many times. The rearrangement uses TRBV6-1 and TRBJ1-2; the match to TRBD1 covers 7 bases. This CDR3 contains 15 residues. The J segment lost 4 bases and the V segment lost 2 bases, leaving 7 bases of the junction unmatched. Germline V gene data show CDR1 as MNHNS and CDR2 as SASEGT. Here the CDR3 DNA reads TGTGCCAGCAGTGAATGGGCAGGGGGTCGCTATGGCTACACCTTC. As protein: CASSEWAGGRYGYTF.

Only one count was recorded for this clonotype. This chain connects TRBV14 to TRBJ2-5, with a weak D call TRBD2 (7 bases). Trimming took off 1 base at V and 1 base at J, with 16 bases between the two ends. CDR1 and CDR2 from the germline V gene are SGHDN and FVKESK. The length of the CDR3 is 17 residues. As DNA, the CDR3 is TGTGCCAGCAGCCAAGTGAGGGGGAGGGCCAGCCAAGAGACCCAGTACTTC. Its translation is CASSQVRGRASQETQYF.

This clonotype occurred many times. The rearrangement uses TRBV25-1 and TRBJ1-2; D is perhaps TRBD1 (6 bases). Germline CDR1 is MGHDK and CDR2 is SYGVNS. V gave up 4 bases and J gave up 2 bases, with 14 bases separating them. The CDR3 contains 15 residues. CDR3 nucleotides: TGTGCCAGCAGTGGCAACAGGGAGGGAAACTATGGCTACACCTTC. It yields the protein CASSGNREGNYGYTF.

The chain has TRBV15 and TRBJ2-7, with a tentative D call TRBD1 (6 bases). V was clipped by 5 bases and J by 3 bases, with 14 bases between them. CDR3 length equals 14 residues. In germline, CDR1 is LNHNV, CDR2 YYDKDF (reference sequence). The chain's CDR3 is CATSEVGRGYEQYF. The CDR3 DNA is TGTGCCACCAGCGAAGTGGGCAGGGGCTACGAGCAGTACTTC.

The V call is TRBV2, the J call TRBJ2-7, with 9 bases aligning to TRBD2. The V and J ends lost 4 bases and 3 bases, in that order; junction bases with no gene match: 4. From germline, CDR1 is SNHLY and CDR2 FYNNEI. The CDR3 is 14 amino acids. The CDR3 loop is CASSAGGGGYEQYF. The CDR3, as DNA: TGTGCCAGCAGTGCCGGCGGGGGGGGCTACGAGCAGTACTTC.

In its sample, this clonotype was seen a few times. The chain uses TRBV15 and TRBJ1-3; D remains unclear. The CDR3 has 15 amino acids. CDR1 is LNHNV and CDR2 is YYDKDF in the germline V gene (reference sequence). The V end lost 0 bases, the J end lost 3 bases, and 9 bases lay between the germline ends. CDR3 nucleotides: TGTGCCACCAGCAGAGAGTCCAGCGGTGGAAACACCATATATTTT. This sequence encodes CATSRESSGGNTIYF. The complete variable domain, with remaining parts taken from reference TRBV15 and TRBJ1-3, reads DAMVIQNPRYQVTQFGKPVTLSCSQTLNHNVMYWYQQKSSQAPKLLFHYYDKDFNNEADTPDNFQSRRPNTSFCFLDIRSPGLGDTAMYLCATSRESSGGNTIYFGEGSWLTVV.